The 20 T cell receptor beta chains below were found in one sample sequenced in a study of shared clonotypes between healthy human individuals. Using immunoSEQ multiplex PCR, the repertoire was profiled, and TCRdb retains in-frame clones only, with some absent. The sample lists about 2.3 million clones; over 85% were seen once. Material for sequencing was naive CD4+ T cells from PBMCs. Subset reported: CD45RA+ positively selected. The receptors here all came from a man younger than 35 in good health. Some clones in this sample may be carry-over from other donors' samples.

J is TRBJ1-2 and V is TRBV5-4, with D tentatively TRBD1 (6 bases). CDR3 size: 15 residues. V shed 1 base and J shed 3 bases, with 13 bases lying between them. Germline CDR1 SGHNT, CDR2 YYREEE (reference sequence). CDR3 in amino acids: CASSLPKGGDYGYTF. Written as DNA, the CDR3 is TGTGCCAGCAGCTTGCCGAAGGGGGGTGACTATGGCTACACCTTC.

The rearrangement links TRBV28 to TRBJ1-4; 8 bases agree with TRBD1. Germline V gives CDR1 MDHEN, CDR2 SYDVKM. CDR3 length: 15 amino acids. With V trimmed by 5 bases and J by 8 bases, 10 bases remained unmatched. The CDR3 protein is CASSPQGALREKLFF. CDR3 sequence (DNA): TGTGCCAGCAGTCCGCAGGGGGCCCTTAGGGAAAAACTGTTTTTT.

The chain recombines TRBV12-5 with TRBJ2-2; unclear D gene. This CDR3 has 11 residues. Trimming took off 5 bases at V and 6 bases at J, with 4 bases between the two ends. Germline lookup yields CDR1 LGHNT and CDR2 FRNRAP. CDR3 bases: TGTGCTAGTGGTGGGGCCGGGGAGCTGTTTTTT. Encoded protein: CASGGAGELFF.

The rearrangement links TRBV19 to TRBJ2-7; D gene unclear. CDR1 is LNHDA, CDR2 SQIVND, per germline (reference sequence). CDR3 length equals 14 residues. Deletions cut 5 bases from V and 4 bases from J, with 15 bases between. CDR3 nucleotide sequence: TGTGCCAGTAGTCCCTTCGTTTATACGTACGAGCAGTACTTC. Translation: CASSPFVYTYEQYF.

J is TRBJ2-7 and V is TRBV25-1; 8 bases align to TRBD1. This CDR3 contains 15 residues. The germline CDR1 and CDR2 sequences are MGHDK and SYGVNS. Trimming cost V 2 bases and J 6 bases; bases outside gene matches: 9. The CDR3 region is CASSEPGTGGVEQYF. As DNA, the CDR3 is TGTGCCAGCAGTGAACCCGGGACAGGTGGGGTCGAGCAGTACTTC.

CDR3 in DNA: TGTGCCAGCAGCCGCCTCGGGCTAGCGGGAGGGCCTAACGAGCAGTACTTC. Protein product: CASSRLGLAGGPNEQYF. V usage is TRBV7-6 and J usage is TRBJ2-7; 12 nucleotides match TRBD2. CDR3 size: 17 residues. V trimming: 5 bases; J trimming: 5 bases; junction bases outside the gene matches: 13. The V gene's germline CDR1 is SGHVS and CDR2 FNYEAQ.

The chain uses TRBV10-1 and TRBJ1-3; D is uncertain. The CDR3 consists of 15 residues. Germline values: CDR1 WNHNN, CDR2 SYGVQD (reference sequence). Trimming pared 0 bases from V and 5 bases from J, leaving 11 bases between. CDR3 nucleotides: TGCGCCAGCAGTGAGTCGACCGGGGTTAGAAACACCATATATTTT. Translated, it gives CASSESTGVRNTIYF.

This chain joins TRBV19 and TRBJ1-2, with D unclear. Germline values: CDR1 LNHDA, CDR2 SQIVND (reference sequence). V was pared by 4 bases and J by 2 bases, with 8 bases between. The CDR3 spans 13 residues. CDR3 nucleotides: TGTGCCAGTAGTACGGCTCCGAACTATGGCTACACCTTC. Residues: CASSTAPNYGYTF.

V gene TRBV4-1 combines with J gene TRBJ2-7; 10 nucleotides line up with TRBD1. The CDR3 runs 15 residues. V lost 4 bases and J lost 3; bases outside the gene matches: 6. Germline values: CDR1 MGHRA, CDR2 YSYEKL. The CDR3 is CASSRGQGENYEQYF. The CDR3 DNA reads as TGCGCCAGCAGCCGCGGACAGGGGGAAAACTACGAGCAGTACTTC.

In DNA form, the CDR3 reads TGTGCCAGCAGCGAGAGCAGGGATGGGGAGCAGTTCTTC. Translation: CASSESRDGEQFF. The genes are TRBV7-2 and TRBJ2-1; possibly TRBD1 for D (5 bases). The CDR3 sequence is 13 residues long. V lost 5 bases, J lost 10 bases, and 15 bases lay in between. Per the germline V gene, CDR1 is SGHTA and CDR2 is FQGNSA.

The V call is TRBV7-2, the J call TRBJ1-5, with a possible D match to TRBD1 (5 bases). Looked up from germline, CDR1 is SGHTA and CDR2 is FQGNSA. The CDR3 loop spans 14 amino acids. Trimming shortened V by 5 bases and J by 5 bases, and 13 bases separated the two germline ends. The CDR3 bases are TGTGCCAGCAGCCCCCTAGGGGTGGATCAGCCCCAGCATTTT. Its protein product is CASSPLGVDQPQHF.

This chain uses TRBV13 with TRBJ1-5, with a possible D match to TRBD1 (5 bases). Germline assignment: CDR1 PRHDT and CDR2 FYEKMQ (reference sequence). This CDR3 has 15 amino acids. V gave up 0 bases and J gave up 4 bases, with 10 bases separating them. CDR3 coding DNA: TGTGCCAGCAGCTTAGGCGGGACGGCTAATCAGCCCCAGCATTTT. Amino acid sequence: CASSLGGTANQPQHF.

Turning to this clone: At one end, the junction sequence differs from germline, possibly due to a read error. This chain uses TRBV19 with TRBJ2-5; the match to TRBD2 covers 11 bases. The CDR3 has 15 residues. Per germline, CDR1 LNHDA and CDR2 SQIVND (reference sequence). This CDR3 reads CASRIGTSGQETQYF. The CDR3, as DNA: TGTGCCAGTAGGATAGGGACTAGCGGACAAGAGACCCAGTACTTC. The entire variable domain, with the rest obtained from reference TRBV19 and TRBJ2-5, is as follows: DGGITQSPKYLFRKEGQNVTLSCEQNLNHDAMYWYRQDPGQGLRLIYYSQIVNDFQKGDIAEGYSVSREKKESFPLTVTSAQKNPTAFYLCASRIGTSGQETQYFGPGTRLLVL.

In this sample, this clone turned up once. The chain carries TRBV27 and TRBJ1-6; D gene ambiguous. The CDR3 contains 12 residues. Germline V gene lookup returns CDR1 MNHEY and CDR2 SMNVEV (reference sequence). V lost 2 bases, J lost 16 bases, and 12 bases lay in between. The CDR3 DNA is TGTGCCAGCAGTTTAACAAGAGGGAAGCTCCACTTT. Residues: CASSLTRGKLHF.

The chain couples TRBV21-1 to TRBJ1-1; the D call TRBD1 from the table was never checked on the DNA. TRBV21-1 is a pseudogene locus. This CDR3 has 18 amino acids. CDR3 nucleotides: TGTGCCAGCAGCAAAGTAGTGGGACAGAGATTATTGAACACTGAAGCTTTCTTT. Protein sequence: CASSKVVGQRLLNTEAFF.

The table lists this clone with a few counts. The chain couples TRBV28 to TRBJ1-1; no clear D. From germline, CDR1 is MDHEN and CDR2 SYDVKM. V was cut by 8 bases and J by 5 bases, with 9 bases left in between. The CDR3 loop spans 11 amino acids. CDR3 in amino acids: CASQGWTEAFF. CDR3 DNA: TGTGCCAGCCAAGGATGGACTGAAGCTTTCTTT.

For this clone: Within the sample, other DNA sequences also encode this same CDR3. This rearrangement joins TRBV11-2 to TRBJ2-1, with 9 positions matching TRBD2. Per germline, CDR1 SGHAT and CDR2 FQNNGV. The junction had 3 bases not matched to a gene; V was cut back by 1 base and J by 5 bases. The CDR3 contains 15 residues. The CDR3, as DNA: TGTGCCAGCAGCTTAGGGCTAGCGGGAAACAATGAGCAGTTCTTC. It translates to CASSLGLAGNNEQFF.

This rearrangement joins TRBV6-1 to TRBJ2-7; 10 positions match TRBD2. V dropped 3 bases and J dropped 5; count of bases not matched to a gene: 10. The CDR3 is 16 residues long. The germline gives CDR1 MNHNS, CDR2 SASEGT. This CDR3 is CASSEIRASGSHEQYF. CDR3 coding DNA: TGTGCCAGCAGTGAGATCCGGGCTAGCGGGAGCCACGAGCAGTACTTC.

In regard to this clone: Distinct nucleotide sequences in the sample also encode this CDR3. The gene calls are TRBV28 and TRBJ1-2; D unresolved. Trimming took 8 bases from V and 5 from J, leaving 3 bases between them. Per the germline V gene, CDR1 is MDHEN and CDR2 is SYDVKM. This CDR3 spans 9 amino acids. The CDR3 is CASGYGYTF. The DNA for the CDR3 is TGTGCCAGCGGGTATGGCTACACCTTC.

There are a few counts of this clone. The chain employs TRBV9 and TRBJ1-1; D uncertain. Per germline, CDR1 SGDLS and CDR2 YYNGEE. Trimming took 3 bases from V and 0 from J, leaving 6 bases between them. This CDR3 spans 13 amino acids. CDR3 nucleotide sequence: TGTGCCAGCAGCGCCGGTATGAACACTGAAGCTTTCTTT. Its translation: CASSAGMNTEAFF. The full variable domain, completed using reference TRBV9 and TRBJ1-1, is DSGVTQTPKHLITATGQRVTLRCSPRSGDLSVYWYQQSLDQGLQFLIQYYNGEERAKGNILERFSAQQFPDLHSELNLSSLELGDSALYFCASSAGMNTEAFFGQGTRLTVV.